Reported below is one T cell receptor (beta chain). Germline CDR1 SEHNR, CDR2 FQNEAQ (reference sequence). V lost 6 bases and J 3 bases, leaving 15 bases between the germline ends. CDR3 length equals 14 residues. The data derive from a study of cytomegalovirus exposure and HLA in healthy donors. Both 60 Vbeta primers and 13 Jbeta primers went into the PCR. The data were produced by immunoSEQ multiplex PCR, yet TCRdb's version contains in-frame clones alone and is incomplete. The sample includes 140,000 or so clones, approximately 67% seen only once; the top ten take 6.5%. The sequenced material came from PBMCs. The V gene is TRBV7-9, the J gene TRBJ2-7, with D tentatively TRBD2 (5 bases). This clonotype was sampled from a woman aged 60 to 75 in good health and CMV-seronegative. The CDR3 DNA follows: TGTGCCAGCAGTGGGAGTCCGAAATACTACGAGCAGTACTTC. The encoded protein is CASSGSPKYYEQYF.